Listed below are T cell receptor beta chains from one sample, sequenced in a study of T cells in localized non-small cell lung cancer. Some clones are missing from TCRdb's copy, which holds only in-frame ones; the method was immunoSEQ multiplex PCR. Among about 72,000 clones, about 83% were seen once, and the ten largest hold 13%. This material consisted of peripheral blood, taken before any cancer treatment. These TCRs come from a female donor of 60 years or more with stage I lung adenocarcinoma. Each CDR3 is given with its conserved first and last residue. A D gene is named only where the DNA matches it firmly. A clone size is listed for some rows: how often the clone was seen (once, few, many), or a class if it is expanded.

d_call	v_call	clone_size	j_call	cdr3_aa	cdr3_nt
TRBD1	TRBV19	.	TRBJ1-1	CASSPLGTGGPGEAFF	TGTGCCAGTAGTCCCCTCGGAACAGGGGGCCCCGGTGAAGCTTTCTTT
.	TRBV5-4	.	TRBJ1-1	CASSRGRANTEAFF	TGTGCCAGCAGCCGGGGACGGGCGAACACTGAAGCTTTCTTT
TRBD2	TRBV30	.	TRBJ2-1	CAWTTSGRDNEQFF	TGTGCCTGGACGACTAGCGGGAGGGACAATGAGCAGTTCTTC
TRBD1	TRBV5-1	.	TRBJ2-7	CASSLGSGTGVEQYF	TGCGCCAGCAGCTTGGGTAGCGGGACAGGGGTCGAGCAGTACTTC
TRBD2	TRBV19	.	TRBJ2-7	CASSISLLATLYEQYF	TGTGCCAGTAGTATCTCTCTACTAGCGACCTTATACGAGCAGTACTTC
.	TRBV14	.	TRBJ2-7	CASSQGRDFTYEQYF	TGTGCCAGCAGCCAGGGCAGGGACTTCACCTACGAGCAGTACTTC
.	TRBV6-6	.	TRBJ2-4	CATSEFKNIQYF	TGTGCCACCTCAGAGTTCAAAAACATTCAGTACTTC
.	TRBV5-1	.	TRBJ1-6	CASSGVGDNSPLHF	TGCGCCAGCAGCGGGGTAGGCGATAATTCACCCCTCCACTTT
.	TRBV5-1	.	TRBJ1-1	CASSLSGRAAEAFF	TGCGCCAGCAGCTTGAGCGGCCGGGCTGCTGAAGCTTTCTTT
TRBD2	TRBV30	.	TRBJ2-1	CAWQGGGGFLYNEQFF	TGTGCCTGGCAGGGTGGGGGAGGGTTTCTCTACAATGAGCAGTTCTTC
.	TRBV4-2	.	TRBJ1-2	CASSQVAQNYGYTF	TGTGCCAGCAGCCAAGTAGCCCAAAACTATGGCTACACCTTC
TRBD1	TRBV6-4	.	TRBJ2-2	CASSDAYPGTGVGEVRGELFF	TGTGCCAGCAGTGACGCCTACCCCGGGACAGGGGTCGGTGAGGTAAGGGGGGAGCTGTTTTTT
.	TRBV7-9	.	TRBJ1-3	CASTRTGLIYGNTIYF	TGTGCCAGCACCCGGACCGGGCTGATTTACGGAAACACCATATATTTT
TRBD2	TRBV13	.	TRBJ2-6	CASSSLAGAGANVLTF	TGTGCCAGCAGCTCTTTAGCGGGAGCCGGGGCCAACGTCCTGACTTTC
TRBD2	TRBV11-1	.	TRBJ2-5	CASSPAERGTRKETQYF	TGTGCCAGCAGCCCTGCCGAGCGGGGGACTAGGAAAGAGACCCAGTACTTC
.	TRBV5-8	once	TRBJ1-2	CASSSPWGGLNYGYTF	TGTGCCAGCAGCTCTCCGTGGGGGGGTTTGAACTATGGCTACACCTTC
.	TRBV6-1	few	TRBJ2-2	CASSETGASNTGELFF	TGTGCCAGCAGTGAGACGGGGGCTTCGAACACCGGGGAGCTGTTTTTT
TRBD1	TRBV6-1	.	TRBJ1-5	CASRRDRSGNQPQHF	TGTGCCAGCAGAAGGGACAGATCGGGCAATCAGCCCCAGCATTTT
.	TRBV6-1	once	TRBJ2-1	CASTRSTPPYNEQFF	TGTGCCAGCACCAGAAGTACCCCACCCTACAATGAGCAGTTCTTC
.	TRBV28	.	TRBJ2-3	CASSPDRTPTDTQYF	TGTGCCAGCAGTCCGGACCGGACTCCAACAGATACGCAGTATTTT
TRBD2	TRBV19	few	TRBJ2-2	CASSPGTSGTGELFF	TGTGCCAGTAGTCCTGGGACTAGCGGCACCGGGGAGCTGTTTTTT
.	TRBV19	.	TRBJ2-3	CASSMARGRTDTQYF	TGTGCCAGTAGTATGGCGCGGGGGCGAACAGATACGCAGTATTTT
.	TRBV5-1	.	TRBJ2-1	CASSWAGGLYNEQFF	TGCGCCAGCAGCTGGGCGGGTGGGCTCTACAATGAGCAGTTCTTC
.	TRBV28	.	TRBJ2-1	CASSLSTGDYNEQFF	TGTGCCAGCAGTTTATCGACAGGAGATTACAATGAGCAGTTCTTC
TRBD1	TRBV6-5	.	TRBJ1-1	CASSSTPDRSAEAFF	TGTGCCAGCAGTTCCACCCCGGACAGGTCGGCTGAAGCTTTCTTT
.	TRBV30	.	TRBJ1-2	CAWSTGRGGGYTF	TGTGCCTGGAGCACCGGCCGCGGAGGTGGCTACACCTTC
TRBD2	TRBV5-1	.	TRBJ2-1	CASSLELAGLYNEQFF	TGCGCCAGCAGCTTGGAACTAGCGGGATTGTACAATGAGCAGTTCTTC
.	TRBV29-1	.	TRBJ1-2	CSVASLSRSLFPNYGYTF	TGCAGCGTTGCCTCTCTCTCTAGGTCTCTTTTTCCGAACTATGGCTACACCTTC
.	TRBV15	.	TRBJ2-3	CATEGAGRGPDTQYF	TGTGCCACCGAAGGGGCGGGCCGGGGCCCAGATACGCAGTATTTT
.	TRBV5-1	.	TRBJ2-7	CASSYNPEGEQYF	TGCGCCAGCAGCTACAACCCTGAGGGCGAGCAGTACTTC
.	TRBV6-1	.	TRBJ1-2	CASKTTGVYGYTF	TGTGCCAGCAAGACAACAGGTGTTTATGGCTACACCTTC
TRBD2	TRBV9	.	TRBJ2-1	CASSVGGTSDDNEQFF	TGTGCCAGCAGCGTAGGAGGGACTAGCGACGACAATGAGCAGTTCTTC
TRBD1	TRBV2	.	TRBJ2-3	CASSVGTGGTDTQYF	TGTGCCAGCAGTGTCGGGACAGGAGGCACAGATACGCAGTATTTT
.	TRBV19	.	TRBJ1-4	CASNSLATNEKLFF	TGTGCCAGTAACAGCCTTGCAACTAATGAAAAACTGTTTTTT
.	TRBV27	.	TRBJ2-7	CASSGDRGSISYEQYF	TGTGCCAGCAGTGGAGATCGGGGTTCGATCTCCTACGAGCAGTACTTC
.	TRBV10-3	.	TRBJ2-1	CAISEGLGVDRNEQFF	TGTGCCATCAGTGAGGGTCTGGGGGTCGATCGCAATGAGCAGTTCTTC
.	TRBV28	once	TRBJ1-1	CASSFGGGNTEAFF	TGTGCCAGCAGTTTCGGGGGGGGAAACACTGAAGCTTTCTTT
.	TRBV5-1	.	TRBJ1-1	CASSLGGHGASTEAFF	TGCGCCAGCAGCTTGGGGGGACACGGGGCGAGCACTGAAGCTTTCTTT
TRBD1	TRBV4-2	.	TRBJ2-3	CASSQENRGRTDTQYF	TGTGCCAGCAGCCAAGAAAACAGGGGTCGCACAGATACGCAGTATTTT
.	TRBV16	.	TRBJ1-1	CASSQSGGMNTEAFF	TGTGCCAGCAGCCAATCAGGAGGGATGAACACTGAAGCTTTCTTT
.	TRBV6-5	.	TRBJ1-5	CASSYERNQPQHF	TGTGCCAGCAGTTATGAAAGGAATCAGCCCCAGCATTTT
TRBD1	TRBV6-5	.	TRBJ1-2	CASSPTGVTGYTF	TGTGCCAGCAGTCCAACAGGGGTCACTGGCTACACCTTC
.	TRBV4-1	.	TRBJ2-3	CASSQDWLGADTQYF	TGCGCCAGCAGCCAAGACTGGCTCGGGGCAGATACGCAGTATTTT
TRBD2	TRBV5-1	.	TRBJ2-3	CASSLVASGSGGTQYF	TGCGCCAGCAGCTTGGTAGCTAGCGGGAGTGGGGGTACGCAGTATTTT
.	TRBV2	.	TRBJ1-2	CASRDRLWYGYTF	TGTGCCAGCAGAGACAGGTTGTGGTATGGCTACACCTTC